Each of the 9 T cell receptor beta chains below was sequenced from the same sample in a study of shared clonotypes between healthy human individuals. Only in-frame clones appear in the TCRdb table, and some are missing; sequencing was by immunoSEQ multiplex PCR. The profile shows about 1.9 million clones, 80% to 95% of them singletons. Naivety among CD8 cells was defined by CD45RO negativity and positive CCR7 selection, thereby excluding terminally differentiated effector memory CD45RA+ cells. The sequenced material came from naive CD8+ T cells from PBMCs. The origin of the receptors is a man between 18 and 35 years old in good health. Some clones in this sample may be carry-over from other donors' samples.

The gene calls are TRBV4-1 and TRBJ2-7; TRBD2 matches 8 bases. CDR1 MGHRA and CDR2 YSYEKL come from the germline V gene. There are 15 residues in the CDR3. J was trimmed by 3 bases and V by 3 bases; bases with no gene match: 7. CDR3 loop: CASSHHIAGNYEQYF. The CDR3, as DNA: TGCGCCAGCAGCCATCATATAGCGGGGAACTACGAGCAGTACTTC.

The chain recombines TRBV6-5 with TRBJ2-2; 8 bases are shared with TRBD1. Germline CDR1 reads MNHEY; CDR2 reads SVGAGI. Germline trimming cut 4 bases from V and 4 bases from J; bases unmatched to any gene: 2. The CDR3 spans 14 residues. CDR3 in amino acids: CASSWTGPTGELFF. CDR3 nucleotide sequence: TGTGCCAGCAGTTGGACAGGGCCCACCGGGGAGCTGTTTTTT.

The rearrangement joins TRBV7-9 to TRBJ2-7, with unresolved D. The germline CDR1 and CDR2 sequences are SEHNR and FQNEAQ (reference sequence). V was shortened by 10 bases and J by 2 bases, with 12 bases between the two germline ends. The CDR3 totals 12 residues. This chain's CDR3 is CATSGSAYEQYF. The DNA of the CDR3 is TGTGCCACCTCTGGGTCAGCCTACGAGCAGTACTTC. The entire variable domain, with the rest obtained from reference TRBV7-9 and TRBJ2-7, is as follows: DTGVSQNPRHKITKRGQNVTFRCDPISEHNRLYWYRQTLGQGPEFLTYFQNEAQLEKSRLLSDRFSAERPKGSFSTLEIQRTEQGDSAMYLCATSGSAYEQYFGPGTRLTVT.

In the case of this clone: The same CDR3 arises from other DNA sequences in this sample as well. The rearrangement links TRBV7-9 to TRBJ2-5; 8 nucleotides match TRBD2. Germline loops: CDR1 SEHNR, CDR2 FQNEAQ (reference sequence). The CDR3 is 15 residues long. J lost 4 bases, V lost 1 base, and 5 bases had no gene match. The CDR3 nucleotides read TGTGCCAGCAGCTTAGGGGGCCTAGCGGGAGAGACCCAGTACTTC. Its translation: CASSLGGLAGETQYF.

This clone was observed a single time. V and J are TRBV28 and TRBJ2-2; D is unresolved. Trimming took 1 base from V and 8 from J, leaving 8 bases between them. In germline, CDR1 is MDHEN, CDR2 SYDVKM. The CDR3 length is 13 residues. The CDR3 region is CASSLYLPGELFF. CDR3 nucleotide sequence: TGTGCCAGCAGTTTATACCTCCCGGGGGAGCTGTTTTTT. Together with reference TRBV28 and TRBJ2-2, the CDR3 gives the full variable domain: DVKVTQSSRYLVKRTGEKVFLECVQDMDHENMFWYRQDPGLGLRLIYFSYDVKMKEKGDIPEGYSVSREKKERFSLILESASTNQTSMYLCASSLYLPGELFFGEGSRLTVL.

With respect to this clone: At the DNA level, this CDR3 is encoded by other sequences in the same sample as well. The V gene is TRBV7-2, the J gene TRBJ2-7; TRBD2 is a possible D gene (5 bases). Trimming cost V 2 bases and J 0 bases, with 11 bases left between them. The CDR3 totals 15 residues. Germline V gene data show CDR1 as SGHTA and CDR2 as FQGNSA. The CDR3 DNA sequence: TGTGCCAGCAGCTTATCGGCTAGCAGCTCCTACGAGCAGTACTTC. Translation gives CASSLSASSSYEQYF.

The J gene is TRBJ2-7, the V gene TRBV10-2; weak D call: TRBD1 (5 bases). The germline CDR1 and CDR2 sequences are WSHSY and SAAADI. CDR3 length: 15 residues. Trimming shortened V by 0 bases and J by 5 bases, and 14 bases separated the two germline ends. CDR3 bases: TGCGCCAGCAGTGAGTCGTGGGGCATCGGCAACGAGCAGTACTTC. Translated: CASSESWGIGNEQYF.

The chain is built from TRBV28 and TRBJ1-5; D not certain. The CDR3 loop spans 12 amino acids. Trimming stripped 3 bases from V and 5 bases from J, with 5 bases between. From germline, CDR1 is MDHEN and CDR2 SYDVKM. This chain's CDR3 is CASSFWDQPQHF. In DNA form, the CDR3 reads TGTGCCAGCAGTTTTTGGGATCAGCCCCAGCATTTT.

This rearrangement joins TRBV7-2 to TRBJ2-1, with TRBD2 as a possible D gene (6 bases). CDR3 length: 18 amino acids. The V end lost 3 bases, the J end lost 0 bases, and 18 bases lay between the germline ends. Germline CDR1 SGHTA, CDR2 FQGNSA. The CDR3 protein is CASSLEGHGSLSYNEQFF. Written as DNA, the CDR3 is TGTGCCAGCAGCTTGGAGGGCCACGGTAGCCTCTCCTACAATGAGCAGTTCTTC.